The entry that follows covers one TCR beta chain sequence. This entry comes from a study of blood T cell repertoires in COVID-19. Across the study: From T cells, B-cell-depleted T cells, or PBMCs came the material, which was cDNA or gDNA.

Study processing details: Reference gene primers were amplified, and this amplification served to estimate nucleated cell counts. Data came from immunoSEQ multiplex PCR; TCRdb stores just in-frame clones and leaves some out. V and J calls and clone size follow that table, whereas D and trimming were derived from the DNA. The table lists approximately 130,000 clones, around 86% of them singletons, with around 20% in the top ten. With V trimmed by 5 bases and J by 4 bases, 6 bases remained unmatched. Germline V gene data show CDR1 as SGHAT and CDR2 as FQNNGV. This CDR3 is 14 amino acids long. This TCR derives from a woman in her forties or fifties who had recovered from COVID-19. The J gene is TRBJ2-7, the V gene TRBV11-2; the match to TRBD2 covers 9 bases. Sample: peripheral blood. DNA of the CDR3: TGTGCCAGCAGCCCTCGACTAGCGGATTACGAGCAGTACTTC. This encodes CASSPRLADYEQYF.